This section outlines one T cell receptor beta chain sequence together with its context. These data are taken from a study of OX40 agonist ivuxolimab in advanced cancers. The overall study: All patients had ivuxolimab intravenously every 2 weeks at 0.01 to 10 mg/kg. People in dose escalation had one of these cancers: hepatocellular carcinoma, melanoma, renal cell or head and neck cancer.

Looked up from germline, CDR1 is SGHNT and CDR2 is YYREEE (reference sequence). The CDR3 consists of 13 residues. The method was immunoSEQ multiplex PCR; TCRdb's version includes in-frame clones alone and lacks a portion of them. The data contain roughly 64,000 clones, approximately 88% of them singletons. Patients with autoimmune history or systemic immunosuppression were excluded. The sequencing here drew on CD4+ or CD8+ T cells sorted from blood, taken in a trial of the OX40 agonist ivuxolimab. This chain connects TRBV5-4 to TRBJ2-5; no firm D call. The J call may be faulty, since TRBJ2-7 better matches the DNA end. This sequence was found in an adult with an advanced solid tumor such as melanoma, head and neck, liver or kidney cancer. For the CDR3, the DNA is TGTGCCAGCAGCTTGGCTCACAGCCCCGAGCAGTACTTC. Translating gives CASSLAHSPEQYF.